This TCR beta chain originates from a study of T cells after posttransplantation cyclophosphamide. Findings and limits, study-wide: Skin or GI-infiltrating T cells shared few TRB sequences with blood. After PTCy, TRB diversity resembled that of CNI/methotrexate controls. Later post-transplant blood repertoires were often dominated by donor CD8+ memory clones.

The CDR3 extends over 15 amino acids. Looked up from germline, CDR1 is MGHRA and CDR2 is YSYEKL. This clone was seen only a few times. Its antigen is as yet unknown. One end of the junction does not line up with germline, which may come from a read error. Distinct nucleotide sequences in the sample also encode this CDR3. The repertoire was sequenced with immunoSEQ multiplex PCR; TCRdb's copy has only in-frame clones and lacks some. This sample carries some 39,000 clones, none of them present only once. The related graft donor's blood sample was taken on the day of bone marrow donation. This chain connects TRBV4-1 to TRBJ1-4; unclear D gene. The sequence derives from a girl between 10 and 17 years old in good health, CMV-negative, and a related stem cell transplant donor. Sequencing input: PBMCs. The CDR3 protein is CASSQDWNRAEKLFF. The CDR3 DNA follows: TGCGCCAGTAGCCAAGATTGGAACAGAGCAGAAAAACTGTTTTTT.